These 19 T cell receptor beta chains originate from one sample sequenced in a study of cytomegalovirus exposure and HLA in healthy donors. Use of 60 Vbeta and 13 Jbeta primers characterized the PCR. TCRdb's table, derived via immunoSEQ multiplex PCR, lists solely in-frame clones and lacks some. The sample records around 150,000 clones, roughly 65% being singletons. The material sequenced was PBMCs. These receptors were taken from a man in his fifties or sixties in good health and CMV-seronegative.

The chain has TRBV9 and TRBJ2-3, with D tentatively TRBD2 (5 bases). With 7 bases removed from V and 4 bases from J, the gap between germline ends came to 13 bases. This CDR3 contains 13 residues. The V gene's germline CDR1 is SGDLS and CDR2 YYNGEE. The CDR3 region has the DNA TGTGCCAGCGCAGCGGCCCTACCAGATACGCAGTATTTT. This encodes CASAAALPDTQYF.

The CDR3 spells CASSSGGWLAGELFF. CDR3 nucleotides: TGTGCCAGCAGCTCCGGGGGGTGGTTAGCCGGGGAGCTGTTTTTT. The chain couples TRBV11-3 to TRBJ2-2, with 7 bases aligning to TRBD2. The CDR3 totals 15 residues. The V gene end was trimmed by 4 bases and the J gene end by 6 bases; junction bases not matched to a gene: 8. CDR1 SGHNT and CDR2 YENEEA come from the germline V gene.

Turning to this clone: An end of the junction differs from the germline gene, which may be a read error. Other DNA sequences of this sample code for an identical CDR3. This chain connects TRBV29-1 to TRBJ2-5; D is possibly TRBD2 (6 bases). The CDR3 totals 13 residues. Germline V CDR1 and CDR2: SQVTM, ANQGSEA. CDR3 sequence reads: CSVEELAGETQYF. The CDR3 bases are TGCAGTGTTGAGGAACTAGCAGGAGAGACCCAGTACTTC.

CDR3 sequence (DNA): TGTGCCAGCAGTTTAGGGACAGCTTCTAATGAAAAACTGTTTTTT. As protein: CASSLGTASNEKLFF. The chain couples TRBV27 to TRBJ1-4, with TRBD1 identical over 7 bases. The length of the CDR3 is 15 residues. Trimming took 2 bases from V and 3 from J; bases not matched to a gene: 3. Germline V gives CDR1 MNHEY, CDR2 SMNVEV (reference sequence).

The V call is TRBV6-6, the J call TRBJ2-2, with a possible D match to TRBD2 (5 bases). The ends were cut back, 4 bases at V and 5 bases at J, with 17 bases in the middle. The germline gives CDR1 MNHNY, CDR2 SVGAGI (reference sequence). The CDR3 runs to 16 residues. CDR3 loop: CASSFPGGETTGELFF. CDR3 nucleotides: TGTGCCAGCAGTTTCCCAGGAGGAGAAACGACCGGGGAGCTGTTTTTT.

The CDR3 DNA follows: TGTGCCAGTAGTCCCTTCCCGGGACAGGGGGCGAACTATGGCTACACCTTC. As protein: CASSPFPGQGANYGYTF. This chain connects TRBV19 to TRBJ1-2; 12 nucleotides agree with TRBD1. V gave up 5 bases and J gave up 2 bases; unmatched junction bases: 9. The V gene's germline CDR1 is LNHDA and CDR2 SQIVND (reference sequence). The CDR3 is 17 residues long.

This clone has a single count. The V gene is TRBV6-6, the J gene TRBJ1-2; 9 bases agree with TRBD1. The CDR3 contains 16 residues. Germline assignment: CDR1 MNHNY and CDR2 SVGAGI (reference sequence). The V segment lost 7 bases and the J segment 1 base; nucleotides outside the gene matches: 10. The CDR3 protein is CASTTPRQGGNYGYTF. As DNA, the CDR3 is TGTGCCAGCACCACCCCCCGACAGGGGGGTAACTATGGCTACACCTTC.

The chain uses TRBV28 and TRBJ1-2; D gene ambiguous. V lost 5 bases, J lost 8 bases, and 18 bases lay in between. Germline values: CDR1 MDHEN, CDR2 SYDVKM. This CDR3 has 14 residues. This CDR3 reads CASSPPDPRRGYTF. CDR3 DNA: TGTGCCAGCAGTCCCCCGGATCCGAGGAGAGGCTACACCTTC.

Here the CDR3 DNA reads TGCGCCAGCAGCTTGAATAGCGGGAGGGACTACGAGCAGTACTTC. Protein sequence: CASSLNSGRDYEQYF. The rearrangement joins TRBV5-1 to TRBJ2-7; TRBD2 aligns across 11 bases. Germline lookup yields CDR1 SGHRS and CDR2 YFSETQ. The CDR3 extends over 15 amino acids. The V segment lost 1 base and the J segment 3 bases; nucleotides outside the gene matches: 3. The full variable domain, in which reference TRBV5-1 and TRBJ2-7 provide the parts outside the CDR3, is KAGVTQTPRYLIKTRGQQVTLSCSPISGHRSVSWYQQTPGQGLQFLFEYFSETQRNKGNFPGRFSGRQFSNSRSEMNVSTLELGDSALYLCASSLNSGRDYEQYFGPGTRLTVT.

The chain joins TRBV27 to TRBJ2-7, with no clear D. CDR3 length: 15 residues. V was cut by 6 bases and J by 3 bases, with 18 bases left in between. Germline CDR1 and CDR2: MNHEY and SMNVEV (reference sequence). This CDR3 reads CASSLQSPPNYEQYF. The DNA of the CDR3 is TGTGCCAGCAGCCTTCAGTCTCCACCAAACTACGAGCAGTACTTC.

This chain uses TRBV28 with TRBJ1-2, with a weak D call TRBD1 (6 bases). The CDR3 consists of 12 residues. Trimming removed 7 bases at V and 7 bases at J, with 13 bases between. Per the germline V gene, CDR1 is MDHEN and CDR2 is SYDVKM. This chain's CDR3 is CASNRDESGYTF. CDR3 DNA sequence: TGTGCCAGCAACAGGGATGAGAGTGGCTACACCTTC.

This clone was counted between two and nine times. The chain recombines TRBV2 with TRBJ1-1, with 9 positions matching TRBD1. Per germline, CDR1 SNHLY and CDR2 FYNNEI. This CDR3 has 14 amino acids. Trimming at V came to 5 bases and at J to 5 bases, leaving 6 bases not matched to a gene. CDR3 residues: CASSPQGAGTEAFF. The CDR3 coding sequence is TGTGCCAGCAGTCCACAGGGGGCTGGGACTGAAGCTTTCTTT.

V and J are TRBV10-3 and TRBJ2-5; 15 bases map to TRBD2. The J segment lost 2 bases and the V segment lost 10 bases, leaving 8 bases of the junction unmatched. CDR1 ENHRY and CDR2 SYGVKD come from the germline V gene. The CDR3 spans 16 residues. The DNA for the CDR3 is TGTGCCACGGGACTAGCGGGAGGTTCGGTACAAGAGACCCAGTACTTC. Its translation is CATGLAGGSVQETQYF.

The chain combines TRBV30 with TRBJ1-3; no firm D call. This CDR3 is built from 13 residues. V dropped 1 base and J dropped 4 bases, with 8 bases sitting between them. In germline, CDR1 is GTSNPN, CDR2 SVGIG (reference sequence). CDR3 DNA: TGTGCCTGGAGTGCCGGGGTGGGAAACACCATATATTTT. This sequence encodes CAWSAGVGNTIYF.

This chain connects TRBV5-6 to TRBJ2-1; D not resolved. The CDR3 consists of 13 residues. Germline CDR1 and CDR2: SGHDT and YYEEEE. V lost 1 base, J lost 6 bases, and 8 bases lay in between. DNA for the CDR3: TGTGCCAGCAGCTTGTGGCAGGTCAATGAGCAGTTCTTC. Translating it yields CASSLWQVNEQFF.

This chain connects TRBV5-1 to TRBJ2-5; D may be TRBD2 (6 bases). The CDR3 is made up of 16 amino acids. From germline, CDR1 is SGHRS and CDR2 YFSETQ. V lost 1 base to trimming and J lost 5 bases, with 18 bases between them. CDR3 sequence: CASSLLTSSGKETQYF. CDR3 in DNA: TGCGCCAGCAGCTTGCTGACTAGTTCGGGGAAGGAGACCCAGTACTTC.

This clone was found a few times. The chain carries TRBV7-8 and TRBJ1-2; D is possibly TRBD1 (5 bases). The V and J ends lost 8 bases and 6 bases respectively, with 13 bases between them. This CDR3 spans 12 amino acids. CDR1 and CDR2 from the germline V gene are SGHVS and FQNEAQ. For the CDR3, the DNA is TGTGCCAGCCGGATTCGGGGGGATGGCTACACCTTC. It specifies CASRIRGDGYTF. Based on the CDR3 plus reference TRBV7-8 and TRBJ1-2, the full variable domain is GAGVSQSPRYKVAKRGQDVALRCDPISGHVSLFWYQQALGQGPEFLTYFQNEAQLDKSGLPSDRFFAERPEGSVSTLKIQRTQQEDSAVYLCASRIRGDGYTFGSGTRLTVV.

This clone was seen only a few times. The chain couples TRBV7-6 to TRBJ2-5; TRBD1 agrees at 7 bases. CDR1 SGHVS and CDR2 FNYEAQ come from the germline V gene. CDR3 length: 17 residues. The junction had 12 bases not matched to a gene; V was cut back by 5 bases and J by 0 bases. The CDR3 DNA follows: TGTGCCAGCAGCCGCGATCCGGGACAGAATAACCAAGAGACCCAGTACTTC. The encoded protein is CASSRDPGQNNQETQYF.

This clone was seen only a few times. This sequence joins TRBV15 and TRBJ2-1; 10 nucleotides align to TRBD2. Germline CDR1 is LNHNV and CDR2 is YYDKDF (reference sequence). The CDR3 has 16 amino acids. J gave up 4 bases and V 2 bases, and 5 bases lay outside the gene matches. CDR3 sequence: CATSRTLAGAYNEQFF. In nucleotides, the CDR3 is TGTGCCACCAGCAGAACCCTAGCGGGAGCTTACAATGAGCAGTTCTTC.